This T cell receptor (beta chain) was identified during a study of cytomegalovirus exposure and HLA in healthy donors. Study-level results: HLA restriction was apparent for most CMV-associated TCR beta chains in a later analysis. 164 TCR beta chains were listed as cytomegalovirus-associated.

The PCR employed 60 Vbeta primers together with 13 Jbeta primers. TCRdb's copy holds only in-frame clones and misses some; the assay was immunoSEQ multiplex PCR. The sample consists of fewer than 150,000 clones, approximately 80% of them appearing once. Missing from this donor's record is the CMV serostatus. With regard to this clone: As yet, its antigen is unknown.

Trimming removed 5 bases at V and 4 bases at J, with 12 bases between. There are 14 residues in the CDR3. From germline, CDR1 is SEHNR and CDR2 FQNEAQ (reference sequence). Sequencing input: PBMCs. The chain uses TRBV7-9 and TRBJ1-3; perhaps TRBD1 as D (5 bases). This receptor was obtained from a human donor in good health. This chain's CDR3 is CASSIGDRGNTIYF. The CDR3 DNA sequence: TGTGCCAGCAGCATTGGAGACAGAGGAAACACCATATATTTT.